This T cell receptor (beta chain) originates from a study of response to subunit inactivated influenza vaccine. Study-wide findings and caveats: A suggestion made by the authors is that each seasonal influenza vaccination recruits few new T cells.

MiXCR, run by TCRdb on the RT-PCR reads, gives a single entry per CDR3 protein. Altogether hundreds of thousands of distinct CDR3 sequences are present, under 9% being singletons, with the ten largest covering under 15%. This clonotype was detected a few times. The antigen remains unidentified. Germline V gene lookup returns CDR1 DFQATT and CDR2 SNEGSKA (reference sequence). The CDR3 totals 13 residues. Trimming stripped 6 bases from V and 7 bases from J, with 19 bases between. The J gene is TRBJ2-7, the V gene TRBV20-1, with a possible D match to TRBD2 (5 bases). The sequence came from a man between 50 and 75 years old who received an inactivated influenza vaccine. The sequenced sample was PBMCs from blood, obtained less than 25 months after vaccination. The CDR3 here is CSATLLGLREQYF. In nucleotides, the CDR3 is TGCAGTGCAACGCTACTAGGACTTCGGGAGCAGTACTTC.